This T cell receptor (beta chain) was observed in a study of spatial heterogeneity in lung cancer. Turning to the study itself: The library had UMIs, and each TCR and UMI pair averaged more than ten raw reads. Study-wide points: In tumors, expanded intratumoral alpha and beta TCR counts tracked mutation counts.

This clonotype showed up many times. Its antigen remains unidentified. This beta chain is a stray sequence in a library constructed for alpha chains; its clone size is not meaningful. V was clipped by 6 bases and J by 3 bases, with 11 bases between them. CDR3 size: 12 residues. From germline, CDR1 is DFQATT and CDR2 SNEGSKA (reference sequence). Time point reported: sample taken at primary tumor resection. There were approximately 69 donors, all of them untreated patients with early-stage non-small cell lung cancer. Unsorted samples of tumor, nontumor lung or frozen PBMC had their whole RNA sequenced. Every cDNA TCR molecule received its own unique molecular identifier. TCRdb analysed the 5' RACE reads with MiXCR anew, one entry per CDR3 protein. Of some 10,000 distinct CDR3 sequences listed, 4.5% to 6.5% are singletons.

This chain connects TRBV20-1 to TRBJ2-5, with D perhaps matching TRBD2 (5 bases). Sequencing was performed on lung tumor tissue, taken at surgery. The receptor was isolated from a male donor with early-stage non-small cell lung cancer. CDR3 in amino acids: CSALSGEETQYF. CDR3 DNA: TGCAGTGCCCTGAGCGGAGAAGAGACCCAGTACTTC.